The 23 T cell receptor beta chains presented below share a single source sample, sequenced in a study of blood T cell dynamics during melanoma immunotherapy. Sequenced by immunoSEQ multiplex PCR; TCRdb stores in-frame clones only, minus some. The sample gives 11,000 or so clones, 80% to 85% of which show up once; about a sixth is in the top ten. Stated time point: week 3, after first cycle of checkpoint inhibitor. The material sequenced was blood, taken from a patient treated with checkpoint blockade. These receptors originate from a human donor with melanoma.

The CDR3 here is CASSLARNSGNTIYF. The CDR3 nucleotides are TGTGCCAGCAGCTTAGCAAGAAATTCAGGAAACACCATATATTTT. V usage is TRBV7-6 and J usage is TRBJ1-3; D is ambiguous. The germline V and J ends were trimmed by 0 bases and 4 bases, with 10 bases remaining between them. Germline values: CDR1 SGHVS, CDR2 FNYEAQ. There are 15 residues in the CDR3.

The chain carries TRBV25-1 and TRBJ1-2; D perhaps matches TRBD1 (5 bases). V lost 1 base to trimming and J lost 3 bases, with 12 bases between them. The CDR3 sequence is 15 residues long. Germline V gene data show CDR1 as MGHDK and CDR2 as SYGVNS. CDR3 nucleotide sequence: TGTGCCAGCAGTGAATGGGGCAAAGAGGACTATGGCTACACCTTC. The encoded protein is CASSEWGKEDYGYTF.

This clone has just one count. The chain is built from TRBV6-4 and TRBJ1-6; 10 positions match TRBD1. Trimming took 4 bases from V and 5 from J; bases not matched to a gene: 2. Per germline, CDR1 MRHNA and CDR2 SNTAGT. The length of the CDR3 is 15 residues. The CDR3 sequence: CASSVGTGDNSPLHF. The CDR3 coding sequence is TGTGCCAGCAGTGTCGGGACAGGGGATAATTCACCCCTCCACTTT.

The chain carries TRBV7-3 and TRBJ2-3; a possible D gene is TRBD2 (5 bases). This CDR3 is built from 16 residues. CDR1 is SGHTA, CDR2 FQGTGA, per germline. The germline V and J ends were trimmed by 4 bases and 1 base, with 15 bases remaining between them. CDR3 sequence (DNA): TGTGCCAGCAGCTCCGCGAGGACTCCCGGCACAGATACGCAGTATTTT. Translation gives CASSSARTPGTDTQYF.

V and J are TRBV7-9 and TRBJ2-3; 14 positions agree with TRBD2. Per germline, CDR1 SEHNR and CDR2 FQNEAQ (reference sequence). The CDR3 is 17 residues long. The junction had 9 bases not matched to a gene; V was cut back by 5 bases and J by 5 bases. CDR3 in amino acids: CASSPKRLAGGIDTQYF. The CDR3 coding sequence is TGTGCCAGCAGCCCAAAACGACTAGCGGGGGGGATAGATACGCAGTATTTT.

There are a few counts of this clone. The chain links TRBV4-1 to TRBJ1-4; D is uncertain. Germline V gene data show CDR1 as MGHRA and CDR2 as YSYEKL. The CDR3 runs to 16 residues. The V end lost 4 bases, the J end lost 0 bases, and 12 bases lay between the germline ends. Here the CDR3 reads CASSRLWGPTNEKLFF. The CDR3 DNA reads TGCGCCAGCAGCCGTTTATGGGGTCCAACTAATGAAAAACTGTTTTTT.

The CDR3 DNA sequence: TGTGCCAGCGGGGGCGGGGGCACAGATACGCAGTATTTT. Residues: CASGGGGTDTQYF. The chain joins TRBV9 to TRBJ2-3, with D possibly called TRBD1 or TRBD2 (6 bases each). The CDR3 loop spans 13 amino acids. CDR1 is SGDLS and CDR2 is YYNGEE in the germline V gene. With 7 bases removed from V and 1 base from J, the gap between germline ends came to 10 bases.

Concerning this clone: A read error may produce the germline difference seen at one junction end. This chain connects TRBV10-2 to TRBJ1-1; D is possibly TRBD1 (5 bases). Germline assignment: CDR1 WSHSY and CDR2 SAAADI. The length of the CDR3 is 12 residues. CDR3 nucleotide sequence: TGCGCCAGCACCGAGGGGAACTCTGAAGCTTTCTTT. Translation gives CASTEGNSEAFF.

The chain carries TRBV5-1 and TRBJ1-2; D not certain. Germline-derived CDR1 and CDR2 are SGHRS and YFSETQ. There are 17 residues in the CDR3. V was trimmed by 1 base and J by 6 bases, leaving 22 bases between them. The CDR3 DNA is TGCGCCAGCAGCTTGAGGGCAGGTTCACCCCTATCGGATGGCTACACCTTC. This sequence encodes CASSLRAGSPLSDGYTF.

A few counts support this clone. V is TRBV15 and J is TRBJ1-5; no definite D call. CDR1 is LNHNV, CDR2 YYDKDF, per germline (reference sequence). The CDR3 extends over 16 amino acids. Trimming cost V 0 bases and J 2 bases, with 11 bases left between them. This chain's CDR3 is CATSRDRAVGNQPQHF. The CDR3, as DNA: TGTGCCACCAGCAGAGATAGGGCAGTGGGCAATCAGCCCCAGCATTTT.

The CDR3 sequence: CASSQDREPPSSYNEQFF. The CDR3 nucleotides are TGCGCCAGCAGCCAAGATCGGGAACCCCCGAGCTCCTACAATGAGCAGTTCTTC. The chain uses TRBV4-3 and TRBJ2-1, with D possibly being TRBD2 (5 bases). V was shortened by 0 bases and J by 0 bases, with 15 bases between the two germline ends. Germline loops: CDR1 LGHNA, CDR2 YSLEER. This CDR3 comprises 18 residues.

V is TRBV2 and J is TRBJ1-2; perhaps TRBD1 as D (6 bases). V lost 6 bases to trimming and J lost 13 bases, with 21 bases between them. The CDR3 sequence is 13 residues long. In germline, CDR1 is SNHLY, CDR2 FYNNEI. CDR3 sequence: CASSLRGGPLGTF. The CDR3 coding sequence is TGTGCCAGCAGCCTCCGGGGGGGCCCGCTGGGCACCTTC.

This chain uses TRBV7-3 with TRBJ2-3; 8 nucleotides match TRBD2. The CDR3 is 14 residues long. Germline V gene sequence: CDR1 SGHTA, CDR2 FQGTGA. V was pared by 4 bases and J by 7 bases, with 7 bases of the junction left unmatched. CDR3 residues: CASSSPGLDYTQYF. The CDR3 nucleotides are TGTGCCAGCAGCTCTCCGGGACTAGATTATACGCAGTATTTT.

The gene calls are TRBV11-2 and TRBJ2-3; 7 bases map to TRBD2. CDR1 is SGHAT, CDR2 FQNNGV, per germline. CDR3 length: 16 amino acids. V lost 4 bases to trimming and J lost 6 bases; unmatched junction nucleotides: 13. CDR3 in amino acids: CASSSMGRGSADTQYF. CDR3 DNA sequence: TGTGCCAGCAGCTCGATGGGGCGGGGGTCCGCGGATACGCAGTATTTT. Looking up the rest from reference TRBV11-2 and TRBJ2-3 gives the full variable domain: EAGVAQSPRYKIIEKRQSVAFWCNPISGHATLYWYQQILGQGPKLLIQFQNNGVVDDSQLPKDRFSAERLKGVDSTLKIQPAKLEDSAVYLCASSSMGRGSADTQYFGPGTRLTVL.

The chain combines TRBV5-6 with TRBJ1-6; 7 positions agree with TRBD1. CDR3 length: 12 residues. Trimming removed 5 bases from V and 12 bases from J; junction bases left unmatched: 5. Germline assignment: CDR1 SGHDT and CDR2 YYEEEE. The CDR3 DNA reads TGTGCCAGCAGTCGGCAGGGGGTACCCCTCCACTTT. Its translation is CASSRQGVPLHF.

This chain links TRBV7-3 with TRBJ2-3; 9 bases agree with TRBD2. Germline values: CDR1 SGHTA, CDR2 FQGTGA. The ends lost 2 bases at V and 4 bases at J; junction bases unmatched: 7. The CDR3 covers 16 residues. The DNA for the CDR3 is TGTGCCAGCAGCTTAGGACCGCGGGGGGGCGCAGATACGCAGTATTTT. Its protein product is CASSLGPRGGADTQYF.

The chain is built from TRBV7-8 and TRBJ2-7; no reliable D call. The V gene lost 5 bases and the J gene lost 2 bases, with 4 bases spanning the gap. There are 11 residues in the CDR3. Looked up from germline, CDR1 is SGHVS and CDR2 is FQNEAQ. CDR3 residues: CASSDAYEQYF. The CDR3 DNA reads TGTGCCAGCAGCGATGCCTACGAGCAGTACTTC.

The chain carries TRBV13 and TRBJ1-1, with unresolved D. CDR3 size: 16 residues. Trimming removed 1 base from V and 0 bases from J, with 12 bases in between. CDR1 and CDR2 (germline): PRHDT, FYEKMQ (reference sequence). CDR3 sequence (DNA): TGTGCCAGCAGCTTAGACCGGCGGTCCATGAACACTGAAGCTTTCTTT. Encoded protein: CASSLDRRSMNTEAFF.

The chain is built from TRBV19 and TRBJ1-2; weak D call: TRBD1 (5 bases). The V gene lost 4 bases and the J gene lost 4 bases, with 19 bases spanning the gap. Looked up from germline, CDR1 is LNHDA and CDR2 is SQIVND (reference sequence). The CDR3 has 16 amino acids. The CDR3 nucleotides are TGTGCCAGTAGTACCACATCGTTCAGGGAAGGCTATGGCTACACCTTC. Its protein product is CASSTTSFREGYGYTF. The full variable domain, its missing parts supplied by reference TRBV19 and TRBJ1-2, is DGGITQSPKYLFRKEGQNVTLSCEQNLNHDAMYWYRQDPGQGLRLIYYSQIVNDFQKGDIAEGYSVSREKKESFPLTVTSAQKNPTAFYLCASSTTSFREGYGYTFGSGTRLTVV.

The rearrangement joins TRBV4-1 to TRBJ1-1, with D perhaps TRBD1 (6 bases). Germline V CDR1 and CDR2: MGHRA, YSYEKL. This CDR3 region has 15 residues. Trimming shortened V by 0 bases and J by 6 bases, and 14 bases separated the two germline ends. In DNA form, the CDR3 reads TGCGCCAGCAGCCAAGATGTGGGGGCGGGCTCTGAAGCTTTCTTT. Translation: CASSQDVGAGSEAFF.

This rearrangement joins TRBV30 to TRBJ1-5, with D unclear. With 1 base removed from V and 3 bases from J, the gap between germline ends came to 10 bases. Germline values: CDR1 GTSNPN, CDR2 SVGIG (reference sequence). The CDR3 runs to 14 residues. The CDR3 DNA follows: TGTGCCTGGAGTGGTAACGGGCACAATCAGCCCCAGCATTTT. Residues: CAWSGNGHNQPQHF.

This clone was observed once. The rearrangement joins TRBV7-2 to TRBJ2-5; TRBD2 aligns across 14 bases. CDR1 is SGHTA, CDR2 FQGNSA, per germline. The V segment lost 4 bases and the J segment 6 bases; nucleotides outside the gene matches: 13. The CDR3 spans 18 residues. The CDR3 region has the DNA TGTGCCAGCAGCTACCGACTAGCGGGGGGGCCTTCGACGAAGACCCAGTACTTC. Translation gives CASSYRLAGGPSTKTQYF.

V is TRBV9 and J is TRBJ1-1, with unresolved D. Germline V lookup: CDR1 SGDLS, CDR2 YYNGEE. The CDR3 extends over 13 amino acids. Between the trimmed V and J ends, which lost 4 bases and 4 bases, there was a span of 11 bases. CDR3 residues: CASSPTAGTEAFF. DNA of the CDR3: TGTGCCAGCAGCCCCACGGCTGGCACTGAAGCTTTCTTT.